The clone carrying this TCR beta chain has ten or more counts. As yet, its antigen is unknown. The sample belongs to a study of molecular identifiers for immune sequencing clone quantification. Study-wide findings and caveats: Over 97% of effector molecules, but under 1% in naive cells, were held by clones with more than 20 RNA copies.

CDR1 and CDR2 from the germline V gene are LGHNA and YSLEER. CDR3 length equals 16 residues. V gave up 1 base and J gave up 6 bases; unmatched junction bases: 7. TCRdb re-analysed the PCR reads in MiXCR, keeping a single row per CDR3 protein. The sample carries about 100,000 distinct CDR3 sequences, around a third recorded once. The chain combines TRBV4-3 with TRBJ2-1, with 9 bases that match TRBD2. The receptor was derived from a human donor in good health. Some libraries in this study had Jurkat cell RNA spiked in. Sequencing was performed on naive CD8+ T cells from blood, with Jurkat cell RNA spiked in. The subset here: FACS-sorted CD8+CD4-CCR7+CD45RA+ naive T cells. Here the CDR3 DNA reads TGCGCCAGCAGCCAAGGCTCTTTACTAGCGGGCAATGAGCAGTTCTTC. This translates into CASSQGSLLAGNEQFF.